This T cell receptor beta chain was recovered during a study of cytomegalovirus exposure and HLA in healthy donors. Findings of the study overall: Per published accounts, TCR beta sequences correctly predicted the HLA-A and HLA-B alleles of most subjects. It was confirmed in vitro that a few of the CMV-associated chains were specific for CMV antigens. Equally common other TCR beta chains were less clonally expanded than HLA-associated ones, a later analysis found.

The CDR3 is 14 residues long. V gave up 5 bases and J gave up 3 bases, with 11 bases separating them. Germline V lookup: CDR1 SGHTA, CDR2 FQGNSA. Sampled while nominally healthy, donors likely had unrecorded immune exposures. Use of 60 Vbeta and 13 Jbeta primers characterized the PCR. Clones were read by immunoSEQ multiplex PCR, and TCRdb kept only the in-frame ones, dropping some. There are about 55,000 clones in the sample; about 76% occur only once, and less than 3% lies in the top ten. On this clone: The antigen remains unidentified.

V and J are TRBV7-2 and TRBJ1-5, with D perhaps TRBD1 (6 bases). The sequence was obtained from a female donor in good health and CMV-seronegative. The sequenced sample consisted of PBMCs. The CDR3 spells CASSPGQLNQPQHF. CDR3 nucleotide sequence: TGTGCCAGCAGCCCAGGACAGCTCAATCAGCCCCAGCATTTT.